Presented here are 4 T cell receptor beta chains from one specimen sequenced in a study of T-cell memory formation after mild COVID-19. TCRdb independently ran MiXCR on the 5' RACE reads; one entry per CDR3 protein. The sample includes 450,000 to 650,000 distinct CDR3 sequences, over 15% of them seen just once. The sample taken for sequencing was PBMCs or a T cell subset sorted from them (not recorded which). The receptors derive from an adult woman who had mild COVID-19 (a few samples of this study predate the infection). Cell type and time point are not known.

V and J are TRBV19 and TRBJ2-7, with 8 bases lining up with TRBD1. The V segment lost 4 bases and the J segment 4 bases; nucleotides outside the gene matches: 12. Per germline, CDR1 LNHDA and CDR2 SQIVND (reference sequence). The CDR3 is 16 residues long. Here the CDR3 DNA reads TGTGCCAGTAGTACCGGTCAGGGGGCTAGGCGGTACGAGCAGTACTTC. It yields the protein CASSTGQGARRYEQYF.

This clonotype was detected only a few times. V is TRBV6-2 or TRBV6-3 and J is TRBJ2-4; no definite D call. This CDR3 region has 16 residues. Trimming removed 5 bases at V and 1 base at J, with 15 bases between. Germline-derived CDR1 and CDR2 are MNHEY and SVGEGT. CDR3 nucleotides: TGTGCCAGCAGTGAGAACAGTCGACCCGCCAAAAACATTCAGTACTTC. Translating it yields CASSENSRPAKNIQYF.

The count of this clonotype is one. The CDR3 sequence is CASSSPLTNYGYTF. CDR3 nucleotides: TGTGCCAGCAGCAGCCCTCTGACTAACTATGGCTACACCTTC. The V gene is TRBV3-1, the J gene TRBJ1-2; D unresolved. This CDR3 spans 14 amino acids. Trimming removed 5 bases from V and 0 bases from J, with 10 bases in between. CDR1 is LGHDT, CDR2 YNNKEL, per germline (reference sequence).

This clonotype was counted between two and nine times. J is TRBJ2-3 and V is TRBV7-3; 15 bases align to TRBD2. Germline V CDR1 and CDR2: SGHTA, FQGTGA. The CDR3 contains 19 residues. The V gene end was trimmed by 4 bases and the J gene end by 4 bases; junction bases not matched to a gene: 12. CDR3 protein: CASSSSRTSGRAEADTQYF. Written as DNA, the CDR3 is TGTGCCAGCAGCTCAAGCAGGACTAGCGGGAGGGCGGAGGCAGATACGCAGTATTTT.